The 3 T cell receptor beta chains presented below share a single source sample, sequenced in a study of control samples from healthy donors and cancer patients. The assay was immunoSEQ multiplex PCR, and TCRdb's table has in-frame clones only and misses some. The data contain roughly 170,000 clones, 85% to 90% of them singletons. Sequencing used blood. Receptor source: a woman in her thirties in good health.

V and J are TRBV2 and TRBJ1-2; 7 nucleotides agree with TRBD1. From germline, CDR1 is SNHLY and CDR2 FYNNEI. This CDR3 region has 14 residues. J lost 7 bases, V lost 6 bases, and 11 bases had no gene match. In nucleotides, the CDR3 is TGTGCCAGCAGCGCTCTGACAGGGACGGGTGGCTACACCTTC. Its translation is CASSALTGTGGYTF.

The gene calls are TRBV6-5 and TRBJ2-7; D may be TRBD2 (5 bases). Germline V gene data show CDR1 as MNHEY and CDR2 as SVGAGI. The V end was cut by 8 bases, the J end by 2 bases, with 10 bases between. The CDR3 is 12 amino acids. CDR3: CASGGQTYEQYV. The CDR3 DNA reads TGTGCCAGCGGCGGGCAGACCTACGAGCAGTACGTC.

In DNA, the CDR3 is TGTGCCAGCAGCTTGGCTGGCGGGTTTGGAGGCTACACCTTC. Its translation is CASSLAGGFGGYTF. This chain uses TRBV5-8 with TRBJ1-2; D is unclear. Trimming took off 0 bases at V and 8 bases at J, with 14 bases between the two ends. There are 14 residues in the CDR3. Germline V gene lookup returns CDR1 SGHTS and CDR2 YDEGEE.